Listed below are T cell receptor beta chains from one sample, sequenced in a study of T cells in Graves' hyperthyroidism and ophthalmopathy. TCRdb reprocessed the multiplex PCR reads with MiXCR, giving one entry per CDR3 protein. The sample records hundreds of thousands of distinct CDR3 sequences, roughly 15% being singletons. What was sequenced was blood. These receptor sequences come from a woman aged 50 to 60 with Graves' ophthalmopathy. Each CDR3 is given with its conserved first and last residue. The D gene is left open where the match is weak. The size entry is marked missing in some rows and otherwise reads once, few, many or a size class.

clone_size j_call v_call d_call cdr3_nt cdr3_aa
few TRBJ2-1 TRBV4-3 - TGCGCCAGCAGCCAAGATTGGGCGGATAAAGGGGATGAGCAGTTCTTC CASSQDWADKGDEQFF
many TRBJ2-1 TRBV20-1 - TGCAGTGCCGCACCATGGGGGGCAGTTCAGTTCTTC CSAAPWGAVQFF
many TRBJ1-1 TRBV20-1 - TGCAGTGCTATCAGGGTGAGCACTGAAGCTTTCTTT CSAIRVSTEAFF
many TRBJ2-7 TRBV28 TRBD2 TGTGCCAGCCAAACTAGCGGGAGTTTCTACGAGCAGTACTTC CASQTSGSFYEQYF
many TRBJ2-7 TRBV7-2 TRBD2 TGTGCCAGCAGGTCCTCGGGACTAGCAATATACGAGCAGTACTTC CASRSSGLAIYEQYF
- TRBJ1-4 TRBV7-2 - TGTGCCAGCAGCCAAACCTCCGCTGGAAAACTGGATGAAAAACTGTTTTTT CASSQTSAGKLDEKLFF
many TRBJ1-1 TRBV6-2/TRBV6-3 - TGTGCCAGCAGTTGGCGGTCAGTCACTGAAGCTTTCTTT CASSWRSVTEAFF
many TRBJ2-1 TRBV12-5 - TGTGCTAGTGGAGGGGGAAACAATGAGCAGTTCTTC CASGGGNNEQFF
- TRBJ2-1 TRBV7-2 - TGTGCCAGCAGCTTAGAAGTTCTCAATGAGCAGTTCTTC CASSLEVLNEQFF
many TRBJ2-2 TRBV20-1 TRBD2 TGCAGTGCTAGAGATTTGCAGCGGGAGAACACCGGGGAGCTGTTTTTT CSARDLQRENTGELFF
- TRBJ2-3 TRBV9 TRBD1 TGTGCCAGCAGCGGCCTAATCCGGGACAGGGGCACAGATACGCAGTATTTT CASSGLIRDRGTDTQYF
few TRBJ2-5 TRBV7-9 TRBD1 TGTGCCAGCAGCCGCGGGACAGGGGGTTACTTC CASSRGTGGYF
many TRBJ2-3 TRBV11-2 TRBD2 TGTGCCAGCAGCTTAGCCCTAGGGACTAGCGGGAGGTCAGATACGCAGTATTTT CASSLALGTSGRSDTQYF
many TRBJ2-2 TRBV7-8 TRBD2 TGTGCCAGCAGCTTCTCGGGACTAGCCCACACCGGGGAGCTGTTTTTT CASSFSGLAHTGELFF
many TRBJ1-2 TRBV5-1 - TGCGCCAGCAGCTCACTGACAAGGGGGTCCTATGGCTACACCTTC CASSSLTRGSYGYTF
many TRBJ2-1 TRBV28 TRBD2 TGTGCCAGCAGTACCTTCTCTGGACTAGCGGACTCCTACAATGAGCAGTTCTTC CASSTFSGLADSYNEQFF
many TRBJ2-2 TRBV7-9 - TGTGCCAGCAGTTCTTCCGGGGAGCTGTTTTTT CASSSSGELFF
- TRBJ2-2 TRBV6-5 - TGTGCCAGCAGTTCGGGGGCGGCTATGGGGGAGCTGTTTTTT CASSSGAAMGELFF
few TRBJ2-3 TRBV6-2/TRBV6-3 - TGTGCCAGCTCTGACCCGTTTACAGATACGCAGTATTTT CASSDPFTDTQYF
- TRBJ2-5 TRBV6-1 TRBD2 TGTGCCAGCAGCCGGACTAGCGGGAGAATAGCGGAGAAGACCCGGTACTTC CASSRTSGRIAEKTRYF
- TRBJ1-2 TRBV9 - TGTGCCAGCAGCCCTATGATAGACAGACCCTATGGCTACACCTTC CASSPMIDRPYGYTF
few TRBJ2-7 TRBV18 TRBD2 TGTGCCAGCTCACCAATGGGACTAGCGGGAGTTGACGAGCAGTACTTC CASSPMGLAGVDEQYF
many TRBJ2-7 TRBV20-1 TRBD1 TGCAGTGCTAGAGATACTGACAGGGGATTCTACGAGCAGTACTTC CSARDTDRGFYEQYF
many TRBJ2-5 TRBV6-2/TRBV6-3 TRBD2 TGTGCCAGCAGTTACAACCTAGCGGGAGGGAAGAGGGAGACCCAGTACTTC CASSYNLAGGKRETQYF
many TRBJ2-2 TRBV20-1 TRBD2 TGCAGTGCTAGAGATCGTTTTAGCGGGAGGGGTATCACCGGGGAGCTGTTTTTT CSARDRFSGRGITGELFF
few TRBJ2-1 TRBV10-3 TRBD2 TGTGCCATCAGACCCGGGAGGGCCGTCTACAATGAGCAGTTCTTC CAIRPGRAVYNEQFF
many TRBJ1-1 TRBV18 TRBD1 TGTGCCAGCTCACCACCGTACGACAGGGGGTCTGAAGCTTTCTTT CASSPPYDRGSEAFF
- TRBJ2-5 TRBV3-1 - TGTGCCAGCACCGGAACCGGGAGATGGGAGACCCAGTACTTC CASTGTGRWETQYF
many TRBJ2-3 TRBV24-1 - TGTGCCACCAGTGATTCCACAGATACGCAGTATTTT CATSDSTDTQYF
once TRBJ1-3 TRBV28 TRBD1 TGTGCCAGCAGTTTATCTGGACAGGGTTTTGGAAACACCATATATTTT CASSLSGQGFGNTIYF
- TRBJ2-7 TRBV20-1 TRBD2 TGCAGTGCCGCCGGGACTAGCGGGAGGTACGAGCAGTACTTC CSAAGTSGRYEQYF
- TRBJ2-3 TRBV6-1 TRBD2 TGTGCCAGCAGAGCTAGCGGGAGGAATAGCACAGATACGCAGTATTTT CASRASGRNSTDTQYF
many TRBJ2-7 TRBV27 TRBD1 TGTGCCAGCAGTCTGGGACAGGGGTTGAGCGAGCAGTACTTC CASSLGQGLSEQYF
few TRBJ2-1 TRBV9 - TGTGCCAGCAGCCCGGGGGCTAGCGGAGCCTACAATGAGCAGTTCTTC CASSPGASGAYNEQFF
- TRBJ1-2 TRBV6-1 - TGTGCCAGCAGTTCTCAGAACTATGGCTACACCTTC CASSSQNYGYTF
many TRBJ2-3 TRBV29-1 TRBD1 TGCAGCGTGATCCGGGACAGGGGTTCAGATACGCAGTATTTT CSVIRDRGSDTQYF
many TRBJ2-5 TRBV29-1 - TGCAGCGTCGGAGGGGCGGGGGAGACCCAGTACTTC CSVGGAGETQYF
few TRBJ2-7 TRBV28 - TGTGCCAGCAGTCCCGTCGGACTTTTCTACGAGCAGTACTTC CASSPVGLFYEQYF
few TRBJ2-1 TRBV6-2/TRBV6-3 - TGTGCCAGCAGAACTGGACTTCTTTTCGATGAGCAGTTCTTC CASRTGLLFDEQFF
few TRBJ2-1 TRBV9 - TGTGCCAGCAGCGCGACAACAGGGTTGATGCGCAATGAGCAGTTCTTC CASSATTGLMRNEQFF
many TRBJ1-4 TRBV12-3/TRBV12-4 TRBD1 TGTGCCAGCAGTTTAAGGGACAGGGTGGTCGGAGAAAAACTGTTTTTT CASSLRDRVVGEKLFF
many TRBJ2-5 TRBV7-8 - TGTGCCAGCAGCACTCGGACTGGGGGGAAAGAGACCCAGTACTTC CASSTRTGGKETQYF
- TRBJ1-2 TRBV6-6 - TGTGCCAGCAGTTACGAGGTTCATGGCTACACCTTC CASSYEVHGYTF
many TRBJ2-7 TRBV28 TRBD2 TGTGCCAGCAGCCCCCCAACTAGCGGACGCTCCTACGAGCAGTACTTC CASSPPTSGRSYEQYF
- TRBJ1-4 TRBV7-9 - TGTGCCAGCAGCTTGGGAGCTGAAAAACTGTTTTTT CASSLGAEKLFF
- TRBJ2-4 TRBV11-3 - TGTGCCAGCAGCCTATGGACCGCGGGCAAACTCAGGTCATCAGCCAAAAACATTCAGTACTTC CASSLWTAGKLRSSAKNIQYF
many TRBJ2-7 TRBV7-9 - TGTGCCAGCAGCTTGGAACAGGAGAGCTACGAGCAGTACTTC CASSLEQESYEQYF
many TRBJ2-7 TRBV2 TRBD2 TGTGCCAGCAGTGAAGCTGGCGGGAGGACCTACGAGCAGTACTTC CASSEAGGRTYEQYF
- TRBJ2-2 TRBV12-3/TRBV12-4 - TGTGCCAGCAGTTGGGACAACCAACATATCACCGGGGAGCTGTTTTTT CASSWDNQHITGELFF
- TRBJ2-5 TRBV13 - TGTGCCAGCAGCTCGGACATTGAAGAGACCCAGTACTTC CASSSDIEETQYF
many TRBJ2-1 TRBV5-1 TRBD2 TGCGCCAGCAGCTTTACTAGCGGGAGTATCTCCAATCCCTACAATGAGCAGTTCTTC CASSFTSGSISNPYNEQFF
- TRBJ1-5 TRBV5-8 TRBD1 TGTGCCAGCAGCTATCAAGGACAGGGTTGGTATGGTCCCCAGCATTTT CASSYQGQGWYGPQHF
- TRBJ2-3 TRBV13 - TGTGCCAGCAGCTTAGGCCGTCGAACAGATACGCAGTATTTT CASSLGRRTDTQYF
- TRBJ2-3 TRBV9 TRBD1 TGTGCCAGCAGCGTGATCGGACAGGGAAAGGATACGCAGTATTTT CASSVIGQGKDTQYF
many TRBJ2-3 TRBV20-1 TRBD2 TGCAGTGCCCATCTAGCGGGCTTCACAGATACGCAGTATTTT CSAHLAGFTDTQYF
many TRBJ1-1 TRBV7-8 - TGTGCCAGCCGGATAGGGGGATTTGGGATAGGCACTGAAGCTTTCTTT CASRIGGFGIGTEAFF
few TRBJ1-6 TRBV27 - TGTGCCAGCAGTTCCCAAGGACTGCTAGGCAATTCACCCCTCCACTTT CASSSQGLLGNSPLHF
many TRBJ1-2 TRBV7-8 - TGTGCCAGCAGCTTAGGAGGACACCTAGGCTATGGCTACACCTTC CASSLGGHLGYGYTF
many TRBJ1-2 TRBV6-1 - TGTGCCAGCAGTGAACCGGGACAATTAGGAGGCCAGACGGGCTACACCTTC CASSEPGQLGGQTGYTF